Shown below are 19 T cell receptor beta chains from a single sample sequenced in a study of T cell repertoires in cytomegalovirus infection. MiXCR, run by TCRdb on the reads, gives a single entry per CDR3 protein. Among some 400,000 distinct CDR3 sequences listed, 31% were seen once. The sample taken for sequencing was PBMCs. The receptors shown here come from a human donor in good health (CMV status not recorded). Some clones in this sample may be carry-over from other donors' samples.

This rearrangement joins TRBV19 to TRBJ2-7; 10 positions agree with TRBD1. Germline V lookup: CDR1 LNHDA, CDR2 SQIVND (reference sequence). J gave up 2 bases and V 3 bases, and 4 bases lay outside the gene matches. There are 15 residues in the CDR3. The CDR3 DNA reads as TGTGCCAGTAGTATCAGTGGACAGGGGGCCTACGAGCAGTACTTC. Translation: CASSISGQGAYEQYF.

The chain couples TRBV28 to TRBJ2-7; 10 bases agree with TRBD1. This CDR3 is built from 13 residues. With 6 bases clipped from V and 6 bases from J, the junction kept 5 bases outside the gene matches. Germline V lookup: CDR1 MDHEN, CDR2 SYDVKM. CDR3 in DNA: TGTGCCAGCAGGGGGACAGGGGACGGCGAGCAGTACTTC. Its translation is CASRGTGDGEQYF.

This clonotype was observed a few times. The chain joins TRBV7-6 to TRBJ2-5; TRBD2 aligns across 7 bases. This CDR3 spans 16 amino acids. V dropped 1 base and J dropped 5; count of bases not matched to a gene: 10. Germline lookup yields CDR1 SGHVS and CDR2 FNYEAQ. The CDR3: CASSLVPVGGGETQYF. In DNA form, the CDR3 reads TGTGCCAGCAGCTTAGTCCCGGTCGGGGGAGGGGAGACCCAGTACTTC. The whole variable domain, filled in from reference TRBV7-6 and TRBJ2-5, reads GAGVSQSPRYKVTKRGQDVALRCDPISGHVSLYWYRQALGQGPEFLTYFNYEAQQDKSGLPNDRFSAERPEGSISTLTIQRTEQRDSAMYRCASSLVPVGGGETQYFGPGTRLLVL.

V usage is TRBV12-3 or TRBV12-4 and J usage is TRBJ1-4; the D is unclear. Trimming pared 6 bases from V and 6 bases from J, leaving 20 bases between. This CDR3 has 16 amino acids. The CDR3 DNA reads TGTGCCAGCAGCTCAATTCTGGGAACGCGACATGAAAAACTGTTTTTT. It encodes CASSSILGTRHEKLFF.

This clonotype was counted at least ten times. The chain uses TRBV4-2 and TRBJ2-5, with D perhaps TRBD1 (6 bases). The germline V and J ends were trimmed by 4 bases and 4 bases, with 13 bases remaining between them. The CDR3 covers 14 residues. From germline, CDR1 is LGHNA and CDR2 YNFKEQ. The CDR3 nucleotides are TGTGCCAGCAGCCCTTCGGGACAACTAGAGACCCAGTACTTC. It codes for CASSPSGQLETQYF.

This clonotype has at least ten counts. The CDR3 region is CASSRGARNEKLFF. In nucleotides, the CDR3 is TGTGCCAGCAGCCGGGGGGCGCGTAATGAAAAACTGTTTTTT. The chain carries TRBV7-6 and TRBJ1-4, with a weak D call TRBD1 (6 bases). The germline CDR1 and CDR2 sequences are SGHVS and FNYEAQ. The CDR3 consists of 14 residues. V was pared by 5 bases and J by 4 bases, with 11 bases between.

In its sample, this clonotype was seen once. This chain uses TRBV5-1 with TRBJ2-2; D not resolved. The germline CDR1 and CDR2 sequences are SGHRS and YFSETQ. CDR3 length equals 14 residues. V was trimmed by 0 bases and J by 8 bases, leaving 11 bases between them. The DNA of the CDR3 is TGCGCCAGCAGCTTGGTCGAATCAGCGGGGGAGCTGTTTTTT. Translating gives CASSLVESAGELFF.

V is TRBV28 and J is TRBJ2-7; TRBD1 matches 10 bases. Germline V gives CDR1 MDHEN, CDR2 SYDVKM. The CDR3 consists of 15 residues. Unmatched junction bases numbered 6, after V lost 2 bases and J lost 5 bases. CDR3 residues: CASSLPGTGAHEQYF. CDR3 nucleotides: TGTGCCAGCAGTTTACCCGGGACAGGGGCTCACGAGCAGTACTTC. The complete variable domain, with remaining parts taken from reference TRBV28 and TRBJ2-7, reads DVKVTQSSRYLVKRTGEKVFLECVQDMDHENMFWYRQDPGLGLRLIYFSYDVKMKEKGDIPEGYSVSREKKERFSLILESASTNQTSMYLCASSLPGTGAHEQYFGPGTRLTVT.

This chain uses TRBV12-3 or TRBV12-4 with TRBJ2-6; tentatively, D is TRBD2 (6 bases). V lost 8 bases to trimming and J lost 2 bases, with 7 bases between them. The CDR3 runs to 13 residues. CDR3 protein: CASGGAGANVLTF. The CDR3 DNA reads TGTGCCAGCGGAGGGGCTGGGGCCAACGTCCTGACTTTC.

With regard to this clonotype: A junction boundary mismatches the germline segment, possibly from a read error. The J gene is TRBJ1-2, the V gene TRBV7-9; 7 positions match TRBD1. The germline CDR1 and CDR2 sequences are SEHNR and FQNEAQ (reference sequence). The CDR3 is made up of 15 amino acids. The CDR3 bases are TGTGCCAGCAGCCTGACAGGGCTATCGGACTATGGCTACGCCTTC. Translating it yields CASSLTGLSDYGYAF. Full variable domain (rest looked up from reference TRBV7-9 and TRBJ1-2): DTGVSQNPRHKITKRGQNVTFRCDPISEHNRLYWYRQTLGQGPEFLTYFQNEAQLEKSRLLSDRFSAERPKGSFSTLEIQRTEQGDSAMYLCASSLTGLSDYGYAFGSGTRLTVV.

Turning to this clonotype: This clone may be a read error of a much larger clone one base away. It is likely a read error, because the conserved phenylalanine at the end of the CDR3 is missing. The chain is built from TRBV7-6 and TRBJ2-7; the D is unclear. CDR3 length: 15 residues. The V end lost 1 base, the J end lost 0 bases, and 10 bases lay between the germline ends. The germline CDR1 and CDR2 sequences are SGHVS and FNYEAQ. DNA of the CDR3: TGTGCCAGCAGCTTAGGGCAGATAAGCTCCTACGAGCAGTACTGC. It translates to CASSLGQISSYEQYC.

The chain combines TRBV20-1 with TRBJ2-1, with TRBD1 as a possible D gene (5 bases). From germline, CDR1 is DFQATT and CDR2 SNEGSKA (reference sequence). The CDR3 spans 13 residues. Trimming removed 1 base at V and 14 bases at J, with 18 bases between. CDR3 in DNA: TGCAGTGCTAGAGGAGGCGACAGTGATAGTGAGTTCTTC. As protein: CSARGGDSDSEFF.

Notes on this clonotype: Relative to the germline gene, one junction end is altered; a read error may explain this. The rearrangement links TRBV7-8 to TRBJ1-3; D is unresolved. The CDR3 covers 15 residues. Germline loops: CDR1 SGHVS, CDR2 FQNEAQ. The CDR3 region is CASSLALRSGNTISF. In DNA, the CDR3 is TGTGCCAGCAGCTTAGCGTTGAGATCTGGAAACACCATATCTTTT. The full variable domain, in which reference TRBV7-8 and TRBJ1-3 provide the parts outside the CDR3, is GAGVSQSPRYKVAKRGQDVALRCDPISGHVSLFWYQQALGQGPEFLTYFQNEAQLDKSGLPSDRFFAERPEGSVSTLKIQRTQQEDSAVYLCASSLALRSGNTISFGEGSWLTVV.

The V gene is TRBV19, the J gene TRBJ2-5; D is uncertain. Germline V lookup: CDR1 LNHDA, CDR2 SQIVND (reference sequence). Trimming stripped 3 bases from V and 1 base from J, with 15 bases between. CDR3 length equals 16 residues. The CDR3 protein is CASSMSQQPPQETQYF. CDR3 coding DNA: TGTGCCAGTAGTATGAGTCAGCAACCTCCCCAAGAGACCCAGTACTTC.

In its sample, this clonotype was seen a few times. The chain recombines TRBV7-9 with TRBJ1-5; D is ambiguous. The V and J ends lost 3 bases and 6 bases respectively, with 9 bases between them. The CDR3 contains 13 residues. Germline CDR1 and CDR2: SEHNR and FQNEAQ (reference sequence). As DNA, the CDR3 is TGTGCCAGCAGCTTTTCTGCGGGTCAGCCCCAGCATTTT. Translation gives CASSFSAGQPQHF.

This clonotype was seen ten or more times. In nucleotides, the CDR3 is TGTGCCAGCAGCTTATCGCTACAGGGGGCGCGGGGCTACACCTTC. It codes for CASSLSLQGARGYTF. V usage is TRBV7-8 and J usage is TRBJ1-2, with 9 bases identical to TRBD1. The CDR3 runs 15 residues. Germline V CDR1 and CDR2: SGHVS, FQNEAQ. V was clipped by 2 bases and J by 8 bases; unmatched bases: 9.

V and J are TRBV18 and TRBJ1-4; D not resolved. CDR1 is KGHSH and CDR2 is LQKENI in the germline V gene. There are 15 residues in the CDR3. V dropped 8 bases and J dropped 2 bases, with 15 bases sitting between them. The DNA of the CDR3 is TGTGCCAGCCGGGGTCCACCTGGGACTAATGAAAAACTGTTTTTT. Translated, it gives CASRGPPGTNEKLFF.

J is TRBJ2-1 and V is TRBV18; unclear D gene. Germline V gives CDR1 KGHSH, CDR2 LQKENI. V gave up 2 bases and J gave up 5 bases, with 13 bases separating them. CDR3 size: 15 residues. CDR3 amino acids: CASSPSVGRNNEQFF. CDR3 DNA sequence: TGTGCCAGCTCACCATCAGTCGGTCGGAACAATGAGCAGTTCTTC.

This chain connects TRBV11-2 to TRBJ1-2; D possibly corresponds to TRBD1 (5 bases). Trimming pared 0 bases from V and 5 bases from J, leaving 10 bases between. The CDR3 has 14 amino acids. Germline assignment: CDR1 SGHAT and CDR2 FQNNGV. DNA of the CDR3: TGTGCCAGCAGCTTAGACGGGACGGAATATGGCTACACCTTC. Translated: CASSLDGTEYGYTF. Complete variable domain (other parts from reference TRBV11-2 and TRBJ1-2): EAGVAQSPRYKIIEKRQSVAFWCNPISGHATLYWYQQILGQGPKLLIQFQNNGVVDDSQLPKDRFSAERLKGVDSTLKIQPAKLEDSAVYLCASSLDGTEYGYTFGSGTRLTVV.